The 23 T cell receptor beta chains presented below share a single source sample, sequenced in a study of OX40 agonist ivuxolimab in advanced cancers. The method behind the library was the immunoSEQ multiplex PCR assay. Imported from immuneACCESS, the table was reduced by TCRdb to in-frame sequences with V and J called. These copies leave out some clones; in studies compared against another copy, an unresolved V gene accounts for under half, and the cause of the remainder is not known. This sample holds about 50,000 clones; roughly 80% were observed only once. The ten biggest clones cover about 3.9% of the sample. Sequenced material: CD4+ or CD8+ T cells sorted from blood, taken in a trial of the OX40 agonist ivuxolimab. The receptors shown here come from an adult with an advanced solid tumor such as melanoma, head and neck, liver or kidney cancer.

The chain combines TRBV5-6 with TRBJ1-2; D may be TRBD1 (6 bases). The CDR3 runs to 13 residues. Trimming removed 0 bases at V and 8 bases at J, with 11 bases between. Germline V gives CDR1 SGHDT, CDR2 YYEEEE. The CDR3, as DNA: TGTGCCAGCAGCTTGGCCGGGCAGGGGGGCTACACCTTC. As protein: CASSLAGQGGYTF.

The chain has TRBV10-3 and TRBJ2-5; either TRBD1 or TRBD2 may fit D (5 bases each). The assigned J gene may be wrong: the sequence end matches TRBJ2-7 better. In germline, CDR1 is ENHRY, CDR2 SYGVKD. This CDR3 spans 11 amino acids. CDR3 residues: CAISGGYEQYF. As DNA, the CDR3 is TGTGCCATCAGTGGGGGGTACGAGCAGTACTTC.

The gene calls are TRBV7-8 and TRBJ2-2; the D is unclear. V shed 5 bases and J shed 0 bases, with 13 bases lying between them. The CDR3 totals 16 residues. Germline CDR1 and CDR2: SGHVS and FQNEAQ. The CDR3 protein is CASSPYRVANTGELFF. CDR3 in DNA: TGTGCCAGCAGCCCATATAGGGTGGCGAACACCGGGGAGCTGTTTTTT.

The V call is TRBV5-4, the J call TRBJ2-3; D is unclear. The V and J ends lost 4 bases and 0 bases respectively, with 9 bases between them. Germline assignment: CDR1 SGHNT and CDR2 YYREEE (reference sequence). The CDR3 covers 14 residues. CDR3: CASSLSTSTDTQYF. The CDR3 coding sequence is TGTGCCAGCAGCCTTTCAACTAGCACAGATACGCAGTATTTT.

For the CDR3, the DNA is TGTGCCAGCAGCCCTCTAGGCGACAATCGGGAAAAACTGTTTTTT. This encodes CASSPLGDNREKLFF. The V and J genes are TRBV11-2 and TRBJ1-4, with no clear D. Germline V gene data show CDR1 as SGHAT and CDR2 as FQNNGV. V lost 5 bases and J lost 8, with 18 bases in between. The CDR3 is 15 residues long.

This clone was counted between two and nine times. The V call is TRBV19, the J call TRBJ2-3; D remains unclear. The ends were cut back, 1 base at V and 3 bases at J, with 5 bases in the middle. This CDR3 contains 13 residues. Germline CDR1 and CDR2: LNHDA and SQIVND (reference sequence). The CDR3 region has the DNA TGTGCCAGTAGTATAGGGAAGACAGATACGCAGTATTTT. This sequence encodes CASSIGKTDTQYF.

A single count supports this clone. The V call is TRBV9, the J call TRBJ2-5, with 7 bases fitting TRBD1. This CDR3 is 13 amino acids long. Germline CDR1 reads SGDLS; CDR2 reads YYNGEE. V shed 2 bases, J shed 4 bases, and the junction held 2 bases outside the gene matches. The DNA for the CDR3 is TGTGCCAGCAGCGTGAGACAGGGAGAGACCCAGTACTTC. Residues: CASSVRQGETQYF.

This clone appeared a single time. The chain couples TRBV2 to TRBJ2-3; D is uncertain. This CDR3 is 15 amino acids long. From germline, CDR1 is SNHLY and CDR2 FYNNEI. V lost 8 bases and J lost 0, with 15 bases in between. CDR3: CASRTQTLSTDTQYF. DNA for the CDR3: TGTGCCAGCCGGACCCAAACTTTGAGCACAGATACGCAGTATTTT. Full variable domain (missing parts from reference TRBV2 and TRBJ2-3): EPEVTQTPSHQVTQMGQEVILRCVPISNHLYFYWYRQILGQKVEFLVSFYNNEISEKSEIFDDQFSVERPDGSNFTLKIRSTKLEDSAMYFCASRTQTLSTDTQYFGPGTRLTVL.

This rearrangement joins TRBV30 to TRBJ2-3; D gene unclear. The germline CDR1 and CDR2 sequences are GTSNPN and SVGIG (reference sequence). The CDR3 runs to 12 residues. Trimming removed 1 base from V and 4 bases from J, with 6 bases in between. The chain's CDR3 is CAWSAWADTQYF. CDR3 DNA: TGTGCCTGGAGTGCATGGGCAGATACGCAGTATTTT. Using reference TRBV30 and TRBJ2-3 for the parts outside the CDR3, the full variable domain is SQTIHQWPATLVQPVGSPLSLECTVEGTSNPNLYWYRQAAGRGLQLLFYSVGIGQISSEVPQNLSASRPQDRQFILSSKKLLLSDSGFYLCAWSAWADTQYFGPGTRLTVL.

This clone turned up a few times. The chain joins TRBV5-1 to TRBJ2-5; 13 bases match TRBD2. This CDR3 is built from 18 residues. J was trimmed by 2 bases and V by 4 bases; bases with no gene match: 11. Germline lookup yields CDR1 SGHRS and CDR2 YFSETQ. CDR3 bases: TGCGCCAGCAGCCGGGGGGGACTAGCGGGACCGGGACAAGAGACCCAGTACTTC. It specifies CASSRGGLAGPGQETQYF.

This clone was seen once. The chain is built from TRBV7-7 and TRBJ2-5; TRBD1 is a possible D gene (6 bases). Germline values: CDR1 SSHAT, CDR2 FNYEAQ (reference sequence). The CDR3 sequence is 14 residues long. The germline V and J ends were trimmed by 4 bases and 4 bases, with 13 bases remaining between them. CDR3 in amino acids: CASSSTGFGETQYF. The CDR3 DNA sequence: TGTGCCAGCAGCTCAACAGGGTTCGGAGAGACCCAGTACTTC.

The chain has TRBV19 and TRBJ2-3; D might be TRBD1 (6 bases). V lost 0 bases and J 2 bases, leaving 12 bases between the germline ends. Looked up from germline, CDR1 is LNHDA and CDR2 is SQIVND (reference sequence). The CDR3 spans 16 residues. Written as DNA, the CDR3 is TGTGCCAGTAGTATAGAGGCAGGGGTGCCCACAGATACGCAGTATTTT. As protein: CASSIEAGVPTDTQYF.

By share, this clone counts as medium-sized. Other DNA sequences in the sample encode the same CDR3. This rearrangement joins TRBV19 to TRBJ2-1, with 7 bases identical to TRBD2. Per germline, CDR1 LNHDA and CDR2 SQIVND (reference sequence). The CDR3 is made up of 15 amino acids. V was pared by 1 base and J by 3 bases, with 3 bases of the junction left unmatched. The CDR3 loop reads CASSIAGGGYNEQFF. CDR3 coding DNA: TGTGCCAGTAGTATAGCGGGAGGAGGCTACAATGAGCAGTTCTTC.

V gene TRBV28 combines with J gene TRBJ2-4; 10 bases map to TRBD2. The CDR3 totals 16 residues. V lost 4 bases and J lost 7; bases outside the gene matches: 10. The germline CDR1 and CDR2 sequences are MDHEN and SYDVKM. CDR3 sequence: CASSSQGAGGMNIQYF. The DNA for the CDR3 is TGTGCCAGCAGTTCCCAAGGAGCGGGAGGGATGAACATTCAGTACTTC.

The sample holds one count of this clone. The chain has TRBV27 and TRBJ1-6; TRBD1 is a possible D gene (5 bases). CDR3 length: 13 residues. The germline gives CDR1 MNHEY, CDR2 SMNVEV (reference sequence). Between the trimmed V and J ends, which lost 3 bases and 11 bases, there was a span of 11 bases. The CDR3 reads CASSLSVGAPLHF. In DNA, the CDR3 is TGTGCCAGCAGTTTGTCCGTGGGGGCACCCCTCCACTTT.

This clone was seen a handful of times. This chain links TRBV6-4 with TRBJ2-1; D ambiguous. Germline CDR1 is MRHNA and CDR2 is SNTAGT. The V end lost 8 bases, the J end lost 0 bases, and 5 bases lay between the germline ends. The CDR3 runs to 12 residues. The CDR3 DNA follows: TGTGCCAGCCCGGACTCCTACAATGAGCAGTTCTTC. Translating it yields CASPDSYNEQFF.

This clone appeared a single time. V is TRBV7-2 and J is TRBJ2-1, with a weak D call TRBD1 (7 bases). The V end lost 5 bases, the J end lost 2 bases, and 16 bases lay between the germline ends. The CDR3 consists of 16 residues. Germline V gene sequence: CDR1 SGHTA, CDR2 FQGNSA. In DNA, the CDR3 is TGTGCCAGCAGCCCTGGAGGGACAGCAACCTACAATGAGCAGTTCTTC. Amino acid sequence: CASSPGGTATYNEQFF.

This clone has only one observation. The chain couples TRBV5-6 to TRBJ1-5; TRBD1 matches 11 bases. Germline V gene sequence: CDR1 SGHDT, CDR2 YYEEEE. The CDR3 contains 16 residues. The V segment lost 1 base and the J segment 7 bases; nucleotides outside the gene matches: 7. CDR3 coding DNA: TGTGCCAGCAGCTTGTTTTCCGGGACAGGGGGGCAGCCCCAGCATTTT. Translated, it gives CASSLFSGTGGQPQHF.

This clone was detected only once. This rearrangement joins TRBV10-1 to TRBJ1-2, with unresolved D. V lost 2 bases and J 3 bases, leaving 7 bases between the germline ends. The germline V gene has CDR1 WNHNN and CDR2 SYGVQD (reference sequence). CDR3 length: 13 amino acids. The CDR3: CASSENPHYGYTF. The CDR3 coding sequence is TGCGCCAGCAGTGAGAATCCCCACTATGGCTACACCTTC.

The J gene is TRBJ1-3, the V gene TRBV2, with 7 positions matching TRBD1. Looked up from germline, CDR1 is SNHLY and CDR2 is FYNNEI. This CDR3 region has 15 residues. With V trimmed by 9 bases and J by 4 bases, 12 bases remained unmatched. The CDR3 DNA reads as TGTGCCAGTAAAGGTTCAGGGGGACCCGGAAACACCATATATTTT. Its translation is CASKGSGGPGNTIYF.

This clone was detected a few times. The chain combines TRBV6-5 with TRBJ1-2; weak D call: TRBD1 (6 bases). This CDR3 contains 14 residues. Looked up from germline, CDR1 is MNHEY and CDR2 is SVGAGI. With 6 bases removed from V and 0 bases from J, the gap between germline ends came to 11 bases. The CDR3 DNA is TGTGCCAGCAGACTGGACAGCACTAACTATGGCTACACCTTC. It translates to CASRLDSTNYGYTF.

Of note for this clone: Within the sample, other DNA sequences also encode this same CDR3. The CDR3 here is CASSLPGLAGASTDTQYF. DNA for the CDR3: TGTGCCAGCAGTCTCCCGGGACTAGCGGGAGCGAGCACAGATACGCAGTATTTT. The rearrangement joins TRBV28 to TRBJ2-3; 14 nucleotides match TRBD2. The CDR3 contains 18 residues. CDR1 and CDR2 (germline): MDHEN, SYDVKM. V dropped 5 bases and J dropped 0; count of bases not matched to a gene: 7.

Here the CDR3 reads CASKVGDTQYF. The CDR3 DNA follows: TGTGCCAGTAAGGTGGGTGATACGCAGTATTTT. V is TRBV19 and J is TRBJ2-3; D unclear. This CDR3 has 11 amino acids. Per germline, CDR1 LNHDA and CDR2 SQIVND (reference sequence). The V gene lost 7 bases and the J gene lost 6 bases, with 8 bases spanning the gap.